This T cell receptor (beta chain) emerged from a study of spatial heterogeneity in lung cancer. Stated time point: blood at routine non-recurrence follow-up after resection. Tumor, nontumor lung or frozen PBMC supplied whole RNA that was sequenced unsorted. The CDR3 runs to 13 residues. V lost 1 base to trimming and J lost 1 base, with 2 bases between them. Germline V gene data show CDR1 as KGHDR and CDR2 as SFDVKD. Unique molecular identifiers, one per molecule, were present on every TCR cDNA molecule. Using its own MiXCR run on the 5' RACE reads, TCRdb lists one record per CDR3 protein. This sample has some 54,000 distinct CDR3 sequences, with roughly 7.4% found just once. This clonotype was counted many times.

The chain recombines TRBV24-1 with TRBJ2-3; D ambiguous. The input for sequencing was PBMCs, taken at follow-up. The TCR originated in a female donor with early-stage non-small cell lung cancer. The CDR3 loop reads CATSDFRTDTQYF. The CDR3 DNA reads as TGTGCCACCAGTGATTTCCGCACAGATACGCAGTATTTT.